The 10 T cell receptor beta chains below were found in one sample sequenced in a study of cytomegalovirus exposure and HLA in healthy donors (dated by TCRdb to the late 2010s). Library construction relied on the immunoSEQ multiplex PCR assay. For the multiplex PCR, a mixture combining 60 forward primers for TCR Vbeta segments and 13 reverse primers for TCR Jbeta segments was used. TCRdb carries this immuneACCESS record with in-frame sequences only. Its versions omit some clonotypes, under half of them owing to an unresolved V gene in the studies checked, with the rest unexplained. The sample has 150,000 to 200,000 clones on record, approximately 80% of them singletons. The leading ten clones occupy about 1% of the sample. The sample taken for sequencing was PBMCs. Every receptor here comes from a woman in her forties in good health and CMV-seronegative.

In this sample, this clone turned up a few times. J is TRBJ2-7 and V is TRBV4-1; 14 nucleotides align to TRBD2. Germline assignment: CDR1 MGHRA and CDR2 YSYEKL. The CDR3 totals 20 residues. Germline trimming cut 0 bases from V and 2 bases from J; bases unmatched to any gene: 12. The CDR3 DNA reads TGCGCCAGCAGCCAAGACTTGGCGGGACTAGCGGGAGTTGGGACCTACGAGCAGTACTTC. Protein sequence: CASSQDLAGLAGVGTYEQYF.

This clone was counted between two and nine times. V usage is TRBV5-4 and J usage is TRBJ2-3; D ambiguous. This CDR3 spans 13 amino acids. Trimming stripped 3 bases from V and 6 bases from J, with 11 bases between. Germline-derived CDR1 and CDR2 are SGHNT and YYREEE (reference sequence). CDR3 nucleotides: TGTGCCAGCAGCTCCGTCTCGTCGGATACGCAGTATTTT. Its translation: CASSSVSSDTQYF.

This chain links TRBV7-3 with TRBJ2-1; 9 nucleotides match TRBD2. The germline gives CDR1 SGHTA, CDR2 FQGTGA. The CDR3 spans 15 residues. V shed 2 bases and J 8 bases; nucleotides not matched to a gene: 7. The CDR3 loop reads CASSLLAGVIDEQFF. The CDR3 DNA is TGTGCCAGCAGCTTATTAGCGGGAGTCATTGATGAGCAGTTCTTC.

A note on this clone: A read error may produce the germline difference seen at one junction end. The chain links TRBV7-9 to TRBJ2-7; 10 nucleotides align to TRBD1. Germline V gene sequence: CDR1 SEHNR, CDR2 FQNEAQ (reference sequence). The CDR3 has 11 residues. The CDR3 region has the DNA TGTTCCAGCAGCCTTGCGGGACAGGGGAACTTC. Its translation: CSSSLAGQGNF.

The chain is built from TRBV30 and TRBJ1-5; D possibly corresponds to TRBD1 (6 bases). This CDR3 spans 13 amino acids. Germline assignment: CDR1 GTSNPN and CDR2 SVGIG (reference sequence). The V end was cut by 5 bases, the J end by 4 bases, with 12 bases between. CDR3 in amino acids: CAWRRTVNQPQHF. The DNA for the CDR3 is TGTGCCTGGCGACGGACAGTGAATCAGCCCCAGCATTTT. Full variable domain (outside the CDR3, taken from reference TRBV30 and TRBJ1-5): SQTIHQWPATLVQPVGSPLSLECTVEGTSNPNLYWYRQAAGRGLQLLFYSVGIGQISSEVPQNLSASRPQDRQFILSSKKLLLSDSGFYLCAWRRTVNQPQHFGDGTRLSIL.

The chain employs TRBV18 and TRBJ2-2; D is unclear. V was clipped by 5 bases and J by 0 bases, with 10 bases between them. Germline assignment: CDR1 KGHSH and CDR2 LQKENI. The CDR3 loop spans 15 amino acids. For the CDR3, the DNA is TGTGCCAGCTCATCCTTGAGTACGAACACCGGGGAGCTGTTTTTT. The encoded protein is CASSSLSTNTGELFF.

In this sample, this clone turned up a few times. V is TRBV13 and J is TRBJ1-3, with D possibly TRBD1 on 5 matching bases. Trimming removed 3 bases from V and 0 bases from J, with 12 bases in between. Germline V gene data show CDR1 as PRHDT and CDR2 as FYEKMQ (reference sequence). CDR3 length: 16 residues. CDR3 sequence reads: CASSFGQGNSGNTIYF. DNA of the CDR3: TGTGCCAGCAGCTTCGGGCAGGGTAACTCTGGAAACACCATATATTTT. Complete variable domain (other parts from reference TRBV13 and TRBJ1-3): AAGVIQSPRHLIKEKRETATLKCYPIPRHDTVYWYQQGPGQDPQFLISFYEKMQSDKGSIPDRFSAQQFSDYHSELNMSSLELGDSALYFCASSFGQGNSGNTIYFGEGSWLTVV.

This chain connects TRBV7-2 to TRBJ1-4, with D possibly matching TRBD1 (5 bases). Trimming took off 5 bases at V and 5 bases at J, with 18 bases between the two ends. This CDR3 contains 16 residues. CDR1 SGHTA and CDR2 FQGNSA come from the germline V gene. CDR3 in DNA: TGTGCCAGCAGCCTTAATTTCAGGGTCTCCAATGAAAAACTGTTTTTT. Translating gives CASSLNFRVSNEKLFF. Complete variable domain (other parts from reference TRBV7-2 and TRBJ1-4): GAGVSQSPSNKVTEKGKDVELRCDPISGHTALYWYRQSLGQGLEFLIYFQGNSAPDKSGLPSDRFSAERTGGSVSTLTIQRTQQEDSAVYLCASSLNFRVSNEKLFFGSGTQLSVL.

The chain joins TRBV11-3 to TRBJ2-5; TRBD2 agrees at 7 bases. J gave up 4 bases and V 5 bases, and 13 bases lay outside the gene matches. This CDR3 contains 16 residues. In germline, CDR1 is SGHNT, CDR2 YENEEA. For the CDR3, the DNA is TGTGCCAGCAGCGGACGGGCGGGAGTAGTAGGAGAGACCCAGTACTTC. Its protein product is CASSGRAGVVGETQYF.

The chain joins TRBV4-3 to TRBJ2-1; the match to TRBD2 covers 14 bases. V dropped 4 bases and J dropped 6; count of bases not matched to a gene: 2. Germline V gene data show CDR1 as LGHNA and CDR2 as YSLEER. This CDR3 comprises 15 residues. CDR3 region: CASSPGTSGSNEQFF. The CDR3 region has the DNA TGCGCCAGCAGCCCAGGGACTAGCGGGAGCAATGAGCAGTTCTTC.